What follows are 11 T cell receptor beta chains derived from one specimen sequenced in a study of HIV-infected children after antiretroviral therapy interruption. Treatment: PENTA 11 planned treatment interruption arm or continuous ART arm. Unique molecular identifiers were included in an RNA-based 3' RACE TCR library. Using its own MiXCR run on the 3' RACE reads, TCRdb lists one record per CDR3 protein. The sample consists of about 89,000 distinct CDR3 sequences, about 6.9% of them appearing once. The sequencing here drew on CD45RA+ CD4+ T cells from PBMCs, pooled from several time points, taken from a donor given antiretroviral therapy, either interrupted or continuous. Subset: naive CD4+ CD45RA+ CD45RO- T cells. The receptors here all came from a pool of human donors with HIV.

This clonotype was found once. This chain connects TRBV5-1 to TRBJ2-1, with D perhaps given as TRBD1 or TRBD2 (5 bases each). V was clipped by 0 bases and J by 4 bases, with 11 bases between them. CDR3 size: 15 residues. CDR1 is SGHRS and CDR2 is YFSETQ in the germline V gene. CDR3 amino acids: CASSLGQGEYNEQFF. Here the CDR3 DNA reads TGCGCCAGCAGCTTGGGCCAGGGAGAATACAATGAGCAGTTCTTC.

Sample share makes this clonotype medium-sized. J is TRBJ2-3 and V is TRBV29-1, with D tentatively TRBD1 (6 bases). Germline assignment: CDR1 SQVTM and CDR2 ANQGSEA. V was pared by 4 bases and J by 2 bases, with 7 bases between. The CDR3 sequence is 12 residues long. CDR3: CSVAGATDTQYF. DNA of the CDR3: TGCAGCGTTGCAGGGGCCACAGATACGCAGTATTTT.

The rearrangement joins TRBV29-1 to TRBJ1-2; 8 bases fit TRBD1. The CDR3 has 13 amino acids. The ends lost 0 bases at V and 4 bases at J; junction bases unmatched: 1. Germline V gene lookup returns CDR1 SQVTM and CDR2 ANQGSEA. The CDR3 sequence is CSVEDTGGYGYTF. The CDR3 DNA is TGCAGCGTTGAAGATACAGGGGGCTATGGCTACACCTTC.

This clonotype was detected many times. The chain couples TRBV28 to TRBJ2-1; 9 bases map to TRBD2. CDR1 and CDR2 (germline): MDHEN, SYDVKM. This CDR3 has 13 amino acids. Losses at the gene ends were 1 base for V and 14 bases for J; bases not matched to a gene: 6. CDR3 sequence (DNA): TGTGCCAGCAGTTTATTAGCGGGAGTAGTGGAGTTCTTC. Translation gives CASSLLAGVVEFF.

This clonotype came up a few times. The chain is built from TRBV4-3 and TRBJ2-3; tentatively, D is TRBD1 (6 bases). Trimming removed 1 base at V and 2 bases at J, with 7 bases between. Germline V lookup: CDR1 LGHNA, CDR2 YSLEER. This CDR3 spans 14 amino acids. Here the CDR3 DNA reads TGCGCCAGCAGCCAAGGACAGGACACAGATACGCAGTATTTT. Translation gives CASSQGQDTDTQYF.

This clonotype was seen a few times. This could be a read error, since a much larger clone is one nucleotide away. The rearrangement joins TRBV7-2 to TRBJ2-2; no definite D call. CDR3 size: 12 residues. Trimming shortened V by 1 base and J by 5 bases, and 2 bases separated the two germline ends. Germline V gene sequence: CDR1 SGHTA, CDR2 FQGNSA. The CDR3, as DNA: TGTGCCAGCAGCTTAGGTACCGGGGAGCTGTTTTTT. The encoded protein is CASSLGTGELFF.

Many counts were recorded for this clonotype. The V call is TRBV12-3 or TRBV12-4, the J call TRBJ2-2; 7 bases match TRBD1. The CDR3 contains 14 residues. V was clipped by 8 bases and J by 6 bases; unmatched bases: 9. The CDR3 protein is CASYPRTGPGELFF. DNA for the CDR3: TGTGCCAGCTACCCCCGGACAGGCCCCGGGGAGCTGTTTTTT.

The sample holds a few counts of this clonotype. The V and J genes are TRBV3-1 and TRBJ2-5, with no clear D. Per germline, CDR1 LGHDT and CDR2 YNNKEL (reference sequence). Trimming left V 4 bases short and J 5 bases short, with 8 bases between. This CDR3 region has 12 residues. The CDR3 sequence: CASSPARETQYF. As DNA, the CDR3 is TGTGCCAGCAGCCCAGCCCGGGAGACCCAGTACTTC.

The table lists this clonotype with many counts. This sequence joins TRBV20-1 and TRBJ1-6; D call uncertain. Trimming left V 2 bases short and J 3 bases short, with 11 bases between. Germline-derived CDR1 and CDR2 are DFQATT and SNEGSKA (reference sequence). The CDR3 loop spans 15 amino acids. The CDR3 region is CSARSAEIYNSPLHF. As DNA, the CDR3 is TGCAGTGCTAGAAGCGCGGAAATCTATAATTCACCCCTCCACTTT.

This clonotype was found many times. V is TRBV3-1 and J is TRBJ2-7, with TRBD2 matching 7 bases. CDR1 and CDR2 from the germline V gene are LGHDT and YNNKEL (reference sequence). The CDR3 has 14 residues. V lost 2 bases, J lost 4 bases, and 5 bases stayed unmatched. The CDR3 sequence: CASSQSGTEYEQYF. CDR3 sequence (DNA): TGTGCCAGCAGCCAAAGCGGGACTGAGTACGAGCAGTACTTC.

This rearrangement joins TRBV24-1 to TRBJ2-1, with 12 positions matching TRBD2. The CDR3 has 18 amino acids. Germline CDR1 reads KGHDR; CDR2 reads SFDVKD. V was clipped by 3 bases and J by 5 bases; unmatched bases: 10. CDR3 sequence: CATSDLRDGLAGNNEQFF. Here the CDR3 DNA reads TGTGCCACCAGTGATCTCAGAGACGGACTAGCGGGAAACAATGAGCAGTTCTTC.